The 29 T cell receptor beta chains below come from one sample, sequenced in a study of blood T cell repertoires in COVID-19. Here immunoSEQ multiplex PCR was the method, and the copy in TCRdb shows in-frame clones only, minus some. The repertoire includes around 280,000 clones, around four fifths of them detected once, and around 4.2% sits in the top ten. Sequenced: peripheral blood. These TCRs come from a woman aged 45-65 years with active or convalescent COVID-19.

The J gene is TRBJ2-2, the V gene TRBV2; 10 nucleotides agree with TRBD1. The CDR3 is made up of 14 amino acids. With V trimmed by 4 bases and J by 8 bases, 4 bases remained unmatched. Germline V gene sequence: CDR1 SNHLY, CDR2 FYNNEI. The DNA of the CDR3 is TGTGCCAGCAGTGGGGACAGGGGAACAGGGGAGCTGTTTTTT. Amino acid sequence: CASSGDRGTGELFF.

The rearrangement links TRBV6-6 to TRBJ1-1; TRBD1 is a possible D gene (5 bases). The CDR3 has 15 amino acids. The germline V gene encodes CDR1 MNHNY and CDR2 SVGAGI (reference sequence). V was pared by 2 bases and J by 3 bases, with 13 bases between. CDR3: CASSYDKGAYTEAFF. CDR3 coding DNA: TGTGCCAGCAGTTACGACAAAGGGGCGTACACTGAAGCTTTCTTT.

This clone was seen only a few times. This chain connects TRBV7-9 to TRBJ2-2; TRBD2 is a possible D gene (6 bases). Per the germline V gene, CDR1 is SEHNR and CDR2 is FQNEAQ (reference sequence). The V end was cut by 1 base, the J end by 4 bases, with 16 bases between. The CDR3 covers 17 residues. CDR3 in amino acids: CASSLVRGIEGTGELFF. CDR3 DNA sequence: TGTGCCAGCAGCTTAGTGCGCGGGATTGAGGGCACCGGGGAGCTGTTTTTT.

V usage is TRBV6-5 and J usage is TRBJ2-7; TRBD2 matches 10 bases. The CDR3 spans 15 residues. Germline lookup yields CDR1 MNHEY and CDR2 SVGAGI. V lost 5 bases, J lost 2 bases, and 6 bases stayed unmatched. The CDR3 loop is CASSLLAGDTYEQYF. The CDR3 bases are TGTGCCAGCAGTCTTCTAGCGGGAGACACCTACGAGCAGTACTTC.

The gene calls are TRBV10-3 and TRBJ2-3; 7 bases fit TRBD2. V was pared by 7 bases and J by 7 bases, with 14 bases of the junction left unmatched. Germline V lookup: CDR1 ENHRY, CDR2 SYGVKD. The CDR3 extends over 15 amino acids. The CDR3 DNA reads TGTGCCATCAAAAGCGACCCCCTCGGGGGGAATACGCAGTATTTT. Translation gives CAIKSDPLGGNTQYF.

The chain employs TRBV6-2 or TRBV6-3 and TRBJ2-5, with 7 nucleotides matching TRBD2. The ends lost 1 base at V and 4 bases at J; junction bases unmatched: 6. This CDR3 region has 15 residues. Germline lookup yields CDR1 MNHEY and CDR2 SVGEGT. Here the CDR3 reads CASSYLGGSIETQYF. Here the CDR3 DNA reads TGTGCCAGCAGTTACTTGGGCGGGAGTATAGAGACCCAGTACTTC.

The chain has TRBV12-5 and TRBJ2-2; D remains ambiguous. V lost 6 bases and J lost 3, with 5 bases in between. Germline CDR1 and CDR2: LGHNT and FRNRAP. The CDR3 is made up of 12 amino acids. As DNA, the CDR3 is TGTGCTAGTGGCCCCGACACCGGGGAGCTGTTTTTT. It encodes CASGPDTGELFF.

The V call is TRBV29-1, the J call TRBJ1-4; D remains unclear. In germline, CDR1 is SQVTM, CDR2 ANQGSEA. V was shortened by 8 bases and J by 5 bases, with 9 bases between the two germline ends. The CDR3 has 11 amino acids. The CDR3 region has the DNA TGCAGCCCCGCCCGGAATGAAAAACTGTTTTTT. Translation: CSPARNEKLFF. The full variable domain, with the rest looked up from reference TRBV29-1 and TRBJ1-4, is SAVISQKPSRDICQRGTSLTIQCQVDSQVTMMFWYRQQPGQSLTLIATANQGSEATYESGFVIDKFPISRPNLTFSTLTVSNMSPEDSSIYLCSPARNEKLFFGSGTQLSVL.

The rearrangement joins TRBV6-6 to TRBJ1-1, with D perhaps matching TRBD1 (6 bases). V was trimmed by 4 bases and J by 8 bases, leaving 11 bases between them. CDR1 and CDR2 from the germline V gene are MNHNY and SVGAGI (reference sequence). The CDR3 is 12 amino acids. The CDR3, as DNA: TGTGCCAGCAGTTTCACCGACAGGGAAGCTTTCTTT. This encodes CASSFTDREAFF.

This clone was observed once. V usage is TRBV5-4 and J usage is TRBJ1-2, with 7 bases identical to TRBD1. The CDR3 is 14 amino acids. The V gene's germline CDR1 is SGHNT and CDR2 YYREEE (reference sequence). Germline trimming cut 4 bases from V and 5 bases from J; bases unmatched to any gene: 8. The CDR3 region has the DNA TGTGCCAGCAGCCCCGGGACAGAACTTTATGGCTACACCTTC. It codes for CASSPGTELYGYTF.

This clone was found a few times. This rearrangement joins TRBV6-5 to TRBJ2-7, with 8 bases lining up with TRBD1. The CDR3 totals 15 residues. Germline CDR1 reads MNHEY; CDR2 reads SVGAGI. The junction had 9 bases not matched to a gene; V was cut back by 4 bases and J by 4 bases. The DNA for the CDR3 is TGTGCCAGCAGTTCCTCCCGACAGGGGACGTACGAGCAGTACTTC. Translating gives CASSSSRQGTYEQYF.

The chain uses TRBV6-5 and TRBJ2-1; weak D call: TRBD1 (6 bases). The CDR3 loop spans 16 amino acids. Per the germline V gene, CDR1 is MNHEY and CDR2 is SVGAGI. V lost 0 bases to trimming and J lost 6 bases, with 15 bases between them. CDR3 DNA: TGTGCCAGCAGTTACTCAGGGGGATTGGGGTCCAATGAGCAGTTCTTC. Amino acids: CASSYSGGLGSNEQFF.

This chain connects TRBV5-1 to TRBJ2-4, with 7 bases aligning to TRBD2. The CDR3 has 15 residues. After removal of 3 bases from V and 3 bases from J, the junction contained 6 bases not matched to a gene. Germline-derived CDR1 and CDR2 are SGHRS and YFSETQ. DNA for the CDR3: TGCGCCAGCAGCTCGGGGGGAGTGGACAAAAACATTCAGTACTTC. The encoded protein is CASSSGGVDKNIQYF.

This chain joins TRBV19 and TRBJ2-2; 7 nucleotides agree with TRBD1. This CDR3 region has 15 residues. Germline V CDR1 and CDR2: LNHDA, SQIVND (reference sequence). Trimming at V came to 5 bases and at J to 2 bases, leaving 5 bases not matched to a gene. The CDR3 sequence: CASSPWDSNTGELFF. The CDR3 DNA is TGTGCCAGTAGTCCTTGGGACAGTAACACCGGGGAGCTGTTTTTT. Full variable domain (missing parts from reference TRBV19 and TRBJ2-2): DGGITQSPKYLFRKEGQNVTLSCEQNLNHDAMYWYRQDPGQGLRLIYYSQIVNDFQKGDIAEGYSVSREKKESFPLTVTSAQKNPTAFYLCASSPWDSNTGELFFGEGSRLTVL.

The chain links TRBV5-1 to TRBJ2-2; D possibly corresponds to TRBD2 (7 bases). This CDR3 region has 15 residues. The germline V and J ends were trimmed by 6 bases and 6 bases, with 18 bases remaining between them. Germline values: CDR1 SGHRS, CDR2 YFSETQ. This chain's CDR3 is CASTQGRGQSGELFF. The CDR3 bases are TGCGCCAGCACCCAGGGGAGGGGCCAGTCCGGGGAGCTGTTTTTT.

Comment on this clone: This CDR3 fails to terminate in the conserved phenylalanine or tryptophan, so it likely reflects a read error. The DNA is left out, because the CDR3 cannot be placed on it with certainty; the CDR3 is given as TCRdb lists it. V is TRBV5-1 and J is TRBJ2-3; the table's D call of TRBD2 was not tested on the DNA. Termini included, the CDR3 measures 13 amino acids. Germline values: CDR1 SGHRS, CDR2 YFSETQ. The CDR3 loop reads CASSLERGEGLSL.

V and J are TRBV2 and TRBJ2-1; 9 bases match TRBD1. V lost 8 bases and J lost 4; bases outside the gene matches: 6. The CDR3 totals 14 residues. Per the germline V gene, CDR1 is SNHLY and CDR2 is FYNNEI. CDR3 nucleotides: TGTGCCAGCGAGGGGGACAGGGCATACAATGAGCAGTTCTTC. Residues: CASEGDRAYNEQFF.

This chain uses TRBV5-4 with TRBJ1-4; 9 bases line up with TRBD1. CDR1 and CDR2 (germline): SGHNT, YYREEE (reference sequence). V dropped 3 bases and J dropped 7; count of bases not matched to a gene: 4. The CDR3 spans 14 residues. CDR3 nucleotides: TGTGCCAGCAGCTCCCGGGACAGGGCTGAAAAACTGTTTTTT. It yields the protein CASSSRDRAEKLFF.

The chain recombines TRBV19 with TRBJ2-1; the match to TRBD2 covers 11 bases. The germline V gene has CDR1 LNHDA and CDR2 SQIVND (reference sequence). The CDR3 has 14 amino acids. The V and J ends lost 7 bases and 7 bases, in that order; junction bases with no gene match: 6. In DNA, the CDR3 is TGTGCCAGTAAGGAACTAGCGGGAGAAAATGAGCAGTTCTTC. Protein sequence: CASKELAGENEQFF.

DNA for the CDR3: TGTGCCAGCAGCTTCGCGGGAGGCGGGACAGATACGCAGTATTTT. It codes for CASSFAGGGTDTQYF. V and J are TRBV7-3 and TRBJ2-3, with 8 bases lining up with TRBD2. In germline, CDR1 is SGHTA, CDR2 FQGTGA. V lost 3 bases to trimming and J lost 3 bases; unmatched junction nucleotides: 5. The CDR3 is made up of 15 amino acids.

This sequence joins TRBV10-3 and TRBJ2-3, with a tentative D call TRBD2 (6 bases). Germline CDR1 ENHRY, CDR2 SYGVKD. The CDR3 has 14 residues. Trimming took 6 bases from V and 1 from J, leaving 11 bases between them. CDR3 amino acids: CAIRGGQGTDTQYF. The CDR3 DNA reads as TGTGCCATCAGAGGAGGGCAGGGCACAGATACGCAGTATTTT.

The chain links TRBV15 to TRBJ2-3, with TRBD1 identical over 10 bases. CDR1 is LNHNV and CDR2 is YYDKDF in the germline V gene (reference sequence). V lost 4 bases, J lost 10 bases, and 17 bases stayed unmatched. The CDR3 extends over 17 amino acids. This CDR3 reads CATSTSWVGTGVLAQYF. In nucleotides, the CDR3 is TGTGCCACCAGCACCTCCTGGGTGGGGACAGGGGTTCTGGCGCAGTATTTT.

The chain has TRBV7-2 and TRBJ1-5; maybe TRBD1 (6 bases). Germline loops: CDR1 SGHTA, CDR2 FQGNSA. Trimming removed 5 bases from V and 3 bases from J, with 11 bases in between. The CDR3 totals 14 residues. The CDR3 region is CASSPGHHNQPQHF. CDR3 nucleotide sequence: TGTGCCAGCAGCCCGGGACACCACAATCAGCCCCAGCATTTT.

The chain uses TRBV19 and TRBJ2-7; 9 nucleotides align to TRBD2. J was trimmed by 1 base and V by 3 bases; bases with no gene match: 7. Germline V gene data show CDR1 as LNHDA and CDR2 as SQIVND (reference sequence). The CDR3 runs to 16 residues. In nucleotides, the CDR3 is TGTGCCAGTAGTATGGGGACTAGCAGGACGTCCTACGAGCAGTACTTC. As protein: CASSMGTSRTSYEQYF.

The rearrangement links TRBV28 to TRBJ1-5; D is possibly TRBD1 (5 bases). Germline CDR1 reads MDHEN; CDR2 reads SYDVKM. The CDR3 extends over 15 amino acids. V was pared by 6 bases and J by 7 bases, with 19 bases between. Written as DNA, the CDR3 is TGTGCCAGCAGCCCGAGGGGAGGTTACGTCCAGCCCCAGCATTTT. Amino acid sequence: CASSPRGGYVQPQHF.

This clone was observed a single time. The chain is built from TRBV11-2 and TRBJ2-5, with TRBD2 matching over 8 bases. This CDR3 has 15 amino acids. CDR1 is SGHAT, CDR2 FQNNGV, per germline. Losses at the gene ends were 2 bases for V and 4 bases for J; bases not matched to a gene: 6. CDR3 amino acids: CASSLMAGGLETQYF. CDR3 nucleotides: TGTGCCAGCAGCTTAATGGCGGGAGGATTAGAGACCCAGTACTTC.

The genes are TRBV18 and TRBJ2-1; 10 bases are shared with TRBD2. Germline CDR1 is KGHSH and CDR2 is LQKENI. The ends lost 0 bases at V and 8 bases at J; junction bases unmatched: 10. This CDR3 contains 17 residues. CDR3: CASSPPGSSGRLHEQFF. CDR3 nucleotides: TGTGCCAGCTCACCACCGGGGTCTAGCGGGAGATTACATGAGCAGTTCTTC.

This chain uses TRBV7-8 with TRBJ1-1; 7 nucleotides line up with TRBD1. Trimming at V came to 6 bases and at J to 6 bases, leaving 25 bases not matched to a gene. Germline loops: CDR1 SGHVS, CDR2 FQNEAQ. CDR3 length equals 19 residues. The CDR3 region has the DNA TGTGCCAGCAGGCACGAGGGGGCCCCAGGTCGTTTCTCGAAGGCTGAAGCTTTCTTT. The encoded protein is CASRHEGAPGRFSKAEAFF.

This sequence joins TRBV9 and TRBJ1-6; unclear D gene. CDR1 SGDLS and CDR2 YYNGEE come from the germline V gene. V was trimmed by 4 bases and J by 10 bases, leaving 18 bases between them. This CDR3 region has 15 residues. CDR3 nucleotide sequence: TGTGCCAGCAGCCCCCGTGGAGGGATAGAATCACCCCTCCACTTT. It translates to CASSPRGGIESPLHF. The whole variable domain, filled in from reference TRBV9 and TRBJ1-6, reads DSGVTQTPKHLITATGQRVTLRCSPRSGDLSVYWYQQSLDQGLQFLIQYYNGEERAKGNILERFSAQQFPDLHSELNLSSLELGDSALYFCASSPRGGIESPLHFGNGTRLTVT.